This T cell receptor beta chain was sequenced in a study of CD8 T cells in Susac syndrome. RNA was extracted with the RNeasy kit, and a quantity of roughly 0.5 to 1 ug was reverse transcribed using random hexamers. TCRdb reanalysed the immunoSEQ multiplex PCR reads using MiXCR and keeps one entry per CDR3 protein. This sample has about 120,000 distinct CDR3 sequences, with 90% to 95% found just once. Per the germline V gene, CDR1 is GTSNPN and CDR2 is SVGIG (reference sequence). Trimming stripped 1 base from V and 7 bases from J, with 22 bases between. This CDR3 spans 17 amino acids. This clonotype originated in a human donor in good health. The chain carries TRBV30 and TRBJ2-2; a weak D match, TRBD2 (6 bases). The sequenced sample consisted of CD4+ T cells from PBMCs. CDR3 DNA sequence: TGTGCCTGGAGTGCGCCCTACCCTCGGGGGATTGGCGGGGAGCTGTTTTTT. Its translation is CAWSAPYPRGIGGELFF.